The text below deals with one T cell receptor (beta chain). There is no known antigen for this receptor. The record has no base qualities; no much larger clone is one base away. The trial excluded patients who had a history of autoimmune disease or who were on systemic immunosuppression. Peripheral blood for TCR sequencing was drawn from every dose cohort at baseline, at cycle 4 day 1 and at cycle 7 day 1. The samples were taken from a phase I, first-in-human, multicenter, open-label dose-escalation trial of ivuxolimab. The trial enrolled adults with locally advanced or metastatic head and neck squamous cell, hepatocellular, melanoma or renal cell carcinoma. CD4+ and CD8+ T cells were sorted separately from peripheral blood before TCR sequencing. Cut back by 6 bases and 3 bases, the V and J ends lie 15 bases apart. Inclusive of the bounding cysteine and phenylalanine, the CDR3 is 14 residues long. Only CDR3 DNA is held: 42 bases, read in frame from base 1. CDR1 and CDR2, looked up from the germline V gene, are MNHEY and SVGAGI.

This record belongs to a study of OX40 agonist ivuxolimab in advanced cancers. A note on the overall study: Ivuxolimab, which targeted the costimulatory receptor OX40 (CD134), was an agonistic, fully human IgG2 monoclonal antibody. Of the approximately 54 patients in dose escalation, 19 had hepatocellular carcinoma, approximately 15 had melanoma, 9 had renal cell carcinoma and 9 had head and neck cancer. The paper covers the monotherapy dose-escalation part of the phase I ivuxolimab trial, which included N ≈ 57 patients. Intravenous ivuxolimab was administered to patients every 2 weeks at six dose levels: 0.01, 0.1, 0.3, 1.5, 3 and 10 mg/kg. Partial responses were achieved by three dose-escalation patients, of whom one had hepatocellular carcinoma and two had cutaneous melanoma. In the dose-escalation cohort, more than 75% of patients were male, and the mean age was approximately 60 years, with a range of roughly 20 to 80. Patients were allowed to have had prior anti-PD-1, anti-PD-L1 or anti-CTLA-4 therapy, and around two fifths of the dose-escalation patients had been treated with checkpoint inhibitors. Peripheral TCRbeta sequencing aimed to test whether ivuxolimab altered TCR sequence diversity and caused clonal T-cell expansion. On the study overall, not on this receptor specifically: In partial responders in the 0.1-3.0 mg/kg groups, normalized peripheral clonal expansion was found to be among the lowest, especially among CD8+ T cells. On average, CD8+ T cells showed more expanded clones than CD4+ T cells after ivuxolimab. The antigen specificity of the clonally expanded peripheral T cells was not determined. At doses of 0.1 to 3.0 mg/kg, clonal expansion of both CD4+ and CD8+ blood T cells was observed from baseline to week 6. Low levels of normalized T-cell clonal expansion were also seen in some nonresponding patients.

Genomic DNA was isolated from the sorted cells so that the TCRbeta CDR3 region could be sequenced. TCRbeta CDR3 regions were sequenced using the immunoSEQ Assay. TCRdb holds this immuneACCESS table with in-frame rearrangements only. Some clones are missing; in checked studies, unresolved V genes explain under half, and the rest has no known cause. The sample table contains tens of thousands of clones; only one count was recorded for about 90% of them. The ten largest clones add up to about 2.7% of the sample. Sample: CD4+ or CD8+ T cells sorted from blood, taken in a trial of the OX40 agonist ivuxolimab. Recombination connected TRBV6-5 to TRBJ2-7, with the D gene possibly TRBD1 or TRBD2, each one fitting 6 bases. The sequence came from an adult with an advanced solid tumor such as melanoma, head and neck, liver or kidney cancer. The nucleotides read TGTGCCAGCAGGACGGACGGGGGCGTCTACGAGCAGTACTTC. This encodes CASRTDGGVYEQYF.